The rows below give T cell receptor beta chains drawn from one sample of a study of shared clonotypes between healthy human individuals. The data were produced by immunoSEQ multiplex PCR, yet TCRdb's version contains in-frame clones alone and is incomplete. The table includes 2 million to 2.5 million clones, around 92% detected once. Sample: naive CD4+ T cells from PBMCs. The receptor source for this set is a man between 18 and 35 years old in good health. Some clones in this sample may be carry-over from other donors' samples. The conserved cysteine and the conserved F or W are not part of the CDR3 here.

>TRBV2|TRBJ1-1
ASSDLGDTEAF
>TRBV4-2|TRBJ2-1
ASSQFGGVNNEQF
>TRBV29-1|TRBJ2-7
SVGPGTYEQY
>TRBV5-1|TRBJ2-7
ASSLGGSQTYEQY
>TRBV28|TRBJ1-4
ASSTPALYGKLF
>TRBV30|TRBJ1-2
AWRELGYT
>TRBV7-9|TRBJ2-3
ASSPGSADTQY
>TRBV2|TRBJ2-6
ATMDPGANVLT
>TRBV5-8|TRBJ1-1
ASTRAAAF
>TRBV5-6|TRBJ1-4
ASSLITRTASATNEKLF